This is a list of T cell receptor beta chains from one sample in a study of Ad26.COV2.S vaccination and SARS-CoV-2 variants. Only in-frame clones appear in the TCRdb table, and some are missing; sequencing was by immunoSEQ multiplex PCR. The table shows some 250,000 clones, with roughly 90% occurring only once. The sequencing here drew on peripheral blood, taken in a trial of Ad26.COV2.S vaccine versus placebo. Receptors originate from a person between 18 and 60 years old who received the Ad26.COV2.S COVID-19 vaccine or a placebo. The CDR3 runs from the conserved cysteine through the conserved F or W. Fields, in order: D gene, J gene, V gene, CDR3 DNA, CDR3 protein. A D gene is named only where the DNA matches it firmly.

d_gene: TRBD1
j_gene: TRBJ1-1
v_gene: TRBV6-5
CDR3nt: TGTGCCAGCACCGAGACAGGGGCGAACACTGAAGCTTTCTTT
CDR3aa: CASTETGANTEAFF

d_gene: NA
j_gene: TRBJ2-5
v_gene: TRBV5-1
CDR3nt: TGCGCCAGCAGCTCCGGACAGTCGGAGACCCAGTACTTC
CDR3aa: CASSSGQSETQYF

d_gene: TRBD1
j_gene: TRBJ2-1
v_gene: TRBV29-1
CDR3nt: TGCAGCGTGGACAGGGCGAACTACAATGAGCAGTTCTTC
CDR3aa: CSVDRANYNEQFF

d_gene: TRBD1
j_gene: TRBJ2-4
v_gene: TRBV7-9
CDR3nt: TGTGCCAGCAGCTTCGGACAGGGGGCCGGTGCCAAAAACATTCAGTACTTC
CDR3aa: CASSFGQGAGAKNIQYF

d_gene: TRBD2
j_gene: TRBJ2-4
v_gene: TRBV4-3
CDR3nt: TGCGCCAGCAGCCAAGCCGCCCATAGCGGGAGCCAAGAAAGGAACATTCAGTACTTC
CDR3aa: CASSQAAHSGSQERNIQYF

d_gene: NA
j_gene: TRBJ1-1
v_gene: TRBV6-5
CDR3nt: TGTGCCAGCAGTTTGCACGGGTCGAACACTGAAGCTTTCTTT
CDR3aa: CASSLHGSNTEAFF

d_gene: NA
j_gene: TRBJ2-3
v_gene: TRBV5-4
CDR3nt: TGTGCCAGTTGGGAACGCACAGATACGCAGTATTTT
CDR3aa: CASWERTDTQYF

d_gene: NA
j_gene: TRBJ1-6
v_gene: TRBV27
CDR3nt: TGTGCCAGCAGTCCCCAGGCCCGGGTGGGAGTTGGTTCACCCCTCCACTTT
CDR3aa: CASSPQARVGVGSPLHF

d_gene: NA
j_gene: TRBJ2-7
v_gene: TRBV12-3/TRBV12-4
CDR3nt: TGTGCCAGCCGTAAGACAGGTTACTACGAGCAGTACTTC
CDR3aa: CASRKTGYYEQYF

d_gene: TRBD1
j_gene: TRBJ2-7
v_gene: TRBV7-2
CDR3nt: TGTGCCAGCAGCCTCCCAACCGGGACAGCCTACGAGCAGTACTTC
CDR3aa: CASSLPTGTAYEQYF

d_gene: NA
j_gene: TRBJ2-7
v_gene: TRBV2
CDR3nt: TGTGCCAGCAGGCTAACCTACGAGCAGTACTTC
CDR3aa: CASRLTYEQYF

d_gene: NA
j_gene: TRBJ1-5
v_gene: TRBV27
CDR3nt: TGTGCCAGCAGTTTTTTGGGGGGGCTCGGGGTCAATCAGCCCCAGCATTTT
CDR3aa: CASSFLGGLGVNQPQHF